This T cell receptor beta chain was profiled in a study of long-term antiretroviral therapy in people with HIV. In the study overall: The earliest specimens came about a decade ahead of the 2015 immediate-ART recommendation.

At least two post-ART and at least one pre-ART PBMC sample were available for each donor. Of note for this clone: Its antigen is unidentified.

Run at survey level, the immunoSEQ assay was version v3.0. Using immunoSEQ multiplex PCR, the repertoire was profiled, and TCRdb retains in-frame clones only, with some absent. Counted here are about 50,000 clones, roughly four fifths occurring once; the ten biggest clones make up under 3%. Study results and limitations: Dominant in the repertoire at all time points were clones expanded before ART.

The sequence was collected from a woman between 18 and 29 years old with HIV. This specimen consisted of unsorted PBMCs, obtained 0.8 years after starting antiretroviral therapy.

Here the CDR3 reads CASSSQNRGLDNEQFF. The CDR3 DNA reads as TGTGCCAGCAGCTCCCAAAACAGGGGGCTGGACAATGAGCAGTTCTTC. This rearrangement joins TRBV5-4 to TRBJ2-1; TRBD1 matches 9 bases. The length of the CDR3 is 16 residues. V shed 3 bases, J shed 5 bases, and the junction held 9 bases outside the gene matches. Germline V gene sequence: CDR1 SGHNT, CDR2 YYREEE (reference sequence).